These 30 T cell receptor beta chains came from one sample sequenced in a study of cytomegalovirus exposure and HLA in healthy donors. The PCR had 60 Vbeta and 13 Jbeta primers. Method: immunoSEQ multiplex PCR; TCRdb's copy keeps in-frame clones and lacks some. The table records 150,000 to 200,000 clones, around 76% of them present only once. The source material was PBMCs. Receptor source: a man aged 60-69 years in good health and CMV-seronegative.

The chain uses TRBV7-8 and TRBJ2-5; tentative D call: TRBD2 (6 bases). Germline V gene lookup returns CDR1 SGHVS and CDR2 FQNEAQ. The V gene lost 5 bases and the J gene lost 1 base, with 14 bases spanning the gap. This CDR3 is 15 amino acids long. In nucleotides, the CDR3 is TGTGCCAGCAGCCCGACTAGAGTCATCCAAGAGACCCAGTACTTC. Protein sequence: CASSPTRVIQETQYF.

The chain is built from TRBV19 and TRBJ2-1, with 12 bases fitting TRBD2. The germline V gene encodes CDR1 LNHDA and CDR2 SQIVND (reference sequence). The V gene end was trimmed by 7 bases and the J gene end by 4 bases; junction bases not matched to a gene: 5. The CDR3 has 15 residues. DNA of the CDR3: TGTGCCAGTACCACTAGCGGGGGGTTTTACAATGAGCAGTTCTTC. It encodes CASTTSGGFYNEQFF.

The J gene is TRBJ1-5, the V gene TRBV6-1; D gene unclear. The CDR3 has 14 residues. Trimming took 4 bases from V and 3 from J, leaving 10 bases between them. CDR1 is MNHNS, CDR2 SASEGT, per germline. The CDR3: CASSVAYDNQPQHF. In nucleotides, the CDR3 is TGTGCCAGCAGTGTAGCCTATGACAATCAGCCCCAGCATTTT.

The gene calls are TRBV7-2 and TRBJ2-5; 10 bases are shared with TRBD2. Germline CDR1 and CDR2: SGHTA and FQGNSA. The CDR3 spans 15 residues. J lost 4 bases, V lost 3 bases, and 5 bases had no gene match. In DNA form, the CDR3 reads TGTGCCAGCAGCTTCACTAGCGGGAATGGAGAGACCCAGTACTTC. This gives the protein CASSFTSGNGETQYF.

The rearrangement joins TRBV29-1 to TRBJ1-5, with 9 bases matching TRBD1. Trimming took 7 bases from V and 3 from J; bases not matched to a gene: 4. Germline V gives CDR1 SQVTM, CDR2 ANQGSEA. The CDR3 runs to 13 residues. As DNA, the CDR3 is TGCAGCGCACGGACAGGGGACAATCAGCCCCAGCATTTT. Translating it yields CSARTGDNQPQHF.

V and J are TRBV28 and TRBJ2-5; tentative D call: TRBD2 (5 bases). The germline gives CDR1 MDHEN, CDR2 SYDVKM. V was clipped by 7 bases and J by 11 bases, with 17 bases between them. The CDR3 runs 12 residues. The CDR3 loop reads CASTSVEEEQYF. CDR3 bases: TGTGCCAGCACCTCCGTGGAGGAAGAGCAGTACTTC.

The chain couples TRBV29-1 to TRBJ2-7, with 9 bases fitting TRBD2. V lost 1 base and J lost 3; bases outside the gene matches: 4. Germline CDR1 and CDR2: SQVTM and ANQGSEA. This CDR3 comprises 14 residues. This CDR3 reads CSVEGLAGNYEQYF. The CDR3 coding sequence is TGCAGCGTTGAAGGGCTAGCGGGGAACTACGAGCAGTACTTC.

The chain uses TRBV5-1 and TRBJ1-3; D unresolved. The CDR3 is 14 residues long. The V end was cut by 4 bases, the J end by 3 bases, with 11 bases between. Germline V gene lookup returns CDR1 SGHRS and CDR2 YFSETQ. The CDR3 here is CASSLTSCGNTIYF. CDR3 in DNA: TGCGCCAGCAGCCTGACTAGCTGTGGAAACACCATATATTTT.

The chain combines TRBV7-9 with TRBJ1-1; 8 nucleotides agree with TRBD1. CDR3 length equals 15 residues. The germline V gene encodes CDR1 SEHNR and CDR2 FQNEAQ (reference sequence). V gave up 4 bases and J gave up 1 base; unmatched junction bases: 5. CDR3 region: CASSSTDRENTEAFF. CDR3 DNA: TGTGCCAGCAGCTCCACGGACAGGGAGAACACTGAAGCTTTCTTT. Complete variable domain (other parts from reference TRBV7-9 and TRBJ1-1): DTGVSQNPRHKITKRGQNVTFRCDPISEHNRLYWYRQTLGQGPEFLTYFQNEAQLEKSRLLSDRFSAERPKGSFSTLEIQRTEQGDSAMYLCASSSTDRENTEAFFGQGTRLTVV.

This clone was seen only a few times. The chain employs TRBV7-9 and TRBJ1-2, with 10 bases aligning to TRBD1. The germline gives CDR1 SEHNR, CDR2 FQNEAQ (reference sequence). Trimming cost V 0 bases and J 5 bases; bases outside gene matches: 12. This CDR3 comprises 18 residues. CDR3 nucleotides: TGTGCCAGCAGCTTAGCGATGACCCGGACAGGGGGATCATATGGCTACACCTTC. Translated, it gives CASSLAMTRTGGSYGYTF.

This clone was counted a single time. The chain links TRBV7-3 to TRBJ2-5, with 8 positions matching TRBD2. V was pared by 3 bases and J by 5 bases, with 2 bases of the junction left unmatched. Germline V lookup: CDR1 SGHTA, CDR2 FQGTGA. The CDR3 spans 13 residues. The CDR3 here is CASSFSSGETQYF. The CDR3 nucleotides are TGTGCCAGCAGCTTCTCTAGCGGGGAGACCCAGTACTTC.

The sample holds a few counts of this clone. This sequence joins TRBV19 and TRBJ2-1, with D perhaps TRBD1 (6 bases). V dropped 1 base and J dropped 1 base, with 11 bases sitting between them. The CDR3 contains 16 residues. Looked up from germline, CDR1 is LNHDA and CDR2 is SQIVND (reference sequence). This chain's CDR3 is CASSIVTGISYNEQFF. As DNA, the CDR3 is TGTGCCAGTAGTATAGTCACAGGGATTTCCTACAATGAGCAGTTCTTC.

This clone was seen only a few times. The CDR3 loop is CASSPDRGNEKLFF. Here the CDR3 DNA reads TGTGCCAGCTCACCAGATCGGGGGAATGAAAAACTGTTTTTT. The genes are TRBV18 and TRBJ1-4; perhaps TRBD1 as D (5 bases). CDR3 size: 14 residues. V lost 2 bases and J lost 5, with 9 bases in between. Germline V gives CDR1 KGHSH, CDR2 LQKENI.

About this clone: One junction end does not reproduce the germline sequence, and a read error may be involved. The gene calls are TRBV5-6 and TRBJ2-4, with 12 bases identical to TRBD2. The CDR3 length is 15 residues. Looked up from germline, CDR1 is SGHDT and CDR2 is YYEEEE. The CDR3 spells CASSLATSGGLGIFF. CDR3 in DNA: TGTGCCAGCAGCTTGGCGACTAGCGGGGGCCTGGGTATCTTCTTC.

The chain is built from TRBV10-3 and TRBJ1-6, with D maybe TRBD1 (5 bases). V gave up 0 bases and J gave up 5 bases, with 11 bases separating them. Germline-derived CDR1 and CDR2 are ENHRY and SYGVKD. CDR3 length: 16 amino acids. In DNA form, the CDR3 reads TGTGCCATCAGTGAGTCGGGGGGAGGTCATAATTCACCCCTCCACTTT. This codes for CAISESGGGHNSPLHF.

Only a few counts were recorded for this clone. The CDR3 protein is CASSLNSYEGKNIQYF. For the CDR3, the DNA is TGCGCCAGCAGCTTGAACTCTTATGAGGGCAAAAACATTCAGTACTTC. J is TRBJ2-4 and V is TRBV5-1; TRBD2 might be the D (5 bases). Germline V lookup: CDR1 SGHRS, CDR2 YFSETQ. There are 16 residues in the CDR3. The V end was cut by 1 base, the J end by 3 bases, with 14 bases between. Full variable domain (missing parts from reference TRBV5-1 and TRBJ2-4): KAGVTQTPRYLIKTRGQQVTLSCSPISGHRSVSWYQQTPGQGLQFLFEYFSETQRNKGNFPGRFSGRQFSNSRSEMNVSTLELGDSALYLCASSLNSYEGKNIQYFGAGTRLSVL.

J is TRBJ2-5 and V is TRBV7-2, with a tentative D call TRBD2 (5 bases). V lost 2 bases and J lost 4, with 8 bases in between. CDR3 length: 13 residues. Germline-derived CDR1 and CDR2 are SGHTA and FQGNSA. CDR3 sequence: CASSLWRAETQYF. Here the CDR3 DNA reads TGTGCCAGCAGCTTATGGCGGGCAGAGACCCAGTACTTC.

The chain carries TRBV18 and TRBJ1-6; 12 bases align to TRBD1. V shed 3 bases, J shed 9 bases, and the junction held 0 bases outside the gene matches. The CDR3 runs 14 residues. The germline CDR1 and CDR2 sequences are KGHSH and LQKENI. The CDR3 loop is CASSPGQGASPLHF. The CDR3 nucleotides read TGTGCCAGCTCACCGGGACAGGGGGCTTCACCCCTCCACTTT.

V is TRBV6-5 and J is TRBJ2-1; D is uncertain. V was clipped by 5 bases and J by 4 bases, with 9 bases between them. CDR1 and CDR2 from the germline V gene are MNHEY and SVGAGI. The CDR3 covers 13 residues. The CDR3 DNA is TGTGCCAGCAGTCCCTGGCTGTACAATGAGCAGTTCTTC. This gives the protein CASSPWLYNEQFF.

CDR3 sequence: CASSTSRENTEAFF. CDR3 nucleotide sequence: TGTGCCAGCAGTACCTCCAGGGAGAACACTGAAGCTTTCTTT. The gene calls are TRBV6-6 and TRBJ1-1, with a weak D call TRBD1 (5 bases). Germline CDR1 is MNHNY and CDR2 is SVGAGI (reference sequence). V was shortened by 5 bases and J by 1 base, with 11 bases between the two germline ends. The CDR3 consists of 14 residues.

V and J are TRBV25-1 and TRBJ2-7, with D possibly TRBD2 on 5 matching bases. The CDR3 covers 12 residues. Germline CDR1 reads MGHDK; CDR2 reads SYGVNS. V lost 6 bases and J 2 bases, leaving 8 bases between the germline ends. This CDR3 is CASSGNAYEQYF. For the CDR3, the DNA is TGTGCCAGCAGCGGGAATGCCTACGAGCAGTACTTC.

V is TRBV29-1 and J is TRBJ2-7, with 8 bases aligning to TRBD1. Germline loops: CDR1 SQVTM, CDR2 ANQGSEA. This CDR3 spans 11 amino acids. J gave up 4 bases and V 4 bases, and 0 bases lay outside the gene matches. The CDR3 loop reads CSVGTGYEQYF. CDR3 DNA sequence: TGCAGCGTTGGGACAGGGTACGAGCAGTACTTC.

The rearrangement uses TRBV7-2 and TRBJ2-7, with 8 bases identical to TRBD1. This CDR3 has 17 residues. CDR1 is SGHTA, CDR2 FQGNSA, per germline. V was clipped by 6 bases and J by 6 bases; unmatched bases: 19. This chain's CDR3 is CASSRTADRVSGREQYF. CDR3 nucleotides: TGTGCCAGCAGTCGAACCGCGGACAGGGTCAGTGGGCGCGAGCAGTACTTC.

CDR3 residues: CASSFTQGTGELFF. The CDR3 bases are TGTGCCAGCAGTTTTACCCAGGGCACCGGGGAGCTGTTTTTT. The V gene is TRBV6-5, the J gene TRBJ2-2, with D possibly being TRBD1 (5 bases). The CDR3 extends over 14 amino acids. Trimming cost V 4 bases and J 4 bases, with 10 bases left between them. Germline assignment: CDR1 MNHEY and CDR2 SVGAGI.

The V and J genes are TRBV6-5 and TRBJ1-5; the match to TRBD1 covers 9 bases. In germline, CDR1 is MNHEY, CDR2 SVGAGI. The J segment lost 0 bases and the V segment lost 7 bases, leaving 4 bases of the junction unmatched. The CDR3 is made up of 15 amino acids. The CDR3 here is CASKQGAASNQPQHF. The CDR3 DNA sequence: TGTGCCAGCAAACAGGGGGCTGCTAGCAATCAGCCCCAGCATTTT.

This chain uses TRBV11-3 with TRBJ2-3; 8 bases agree with TRBD1. The CDR3 has 16 residues. Germline trimming cut 1 base from V and 4 bases from J; bases unmatched to any gene: 7. CDR1 and CDR2 from the germline V gene are SGHNT and YENEEA. The CDR3 region has the DNA TGTGCCAGCAGCTTAGCGGAGACAGGGGTCTCAGATACGCAGTATTTT. Translation: CASSLAETGVSDTQYF.

This chain links TRBV27 with TRBJ2-5, with TRBD2 matching over 7 bases. Germline CDR1 reads MNHEY; CDR2 reads SMNVEV (reference sequence). Germline trimming cut 4 bases from V and 2 bases from J; bases unmatched to any gene: 1. The CDR3 loop spans 13 amino acids. The CDR3 is CASSWEGQETQYF. In DNA form, the CDR3 reads TGTGCCAGCAGTTGGGAGGGGCAAGAGACCCAGTACTTC.

The V call is TRBV7-2, the J call TRBJ1-3; 9 nucleotides line up with TRBD1. J lost 6 bases, V lost 3 bases, and 3 bases had no gene match. Germline V lookup: CDR1 SGHTA, CDR2 FQGNSA. The CDR3 consists of 14 residues. In nucleotides, the CDR3 is TGTGCCAGCAGCTTCTGGACAGGGGAAAACACCATATATTTT. This sequence encodes CASSFWTGENTIYF.

This clone came up once. One junction end disagrees with the germline gene, perhaps due to a read error. This sequence joins TRBV7-9 and TRBJ1-6; 8 nucleotides align to TRBD1. The CDR3 has 15 residues. From germline, CDR1 is SEHNR and CDR2 FQNEAQ (reference sequence). The CDR3 DNA follows: TGTTCCAGCAGCTCCAGGGGGCTAAGGAATTCACCCCTCCACTTT. Encoded protein: CSSSSRGLRNSPLHF.

The rearrangement joins TRBV6-5 to TRBJ2-5; 8 nucleotides agree with TRBD2. The V segment lost 5 bases and the J segment 5 bases; nucleotides outside the gene matches: 10. Germline CDR1 MNHEY, CDR2 SVGAGI. The CDR3 length is 15 residues. The CDR3 DNA sequence: TGTGCCAGCAGTGGTACAGCGGGGGTGGGGGAGACCCAGTACTTC. Its protein is CASSGTAGVGETQYF.